One sample yielded the 16 T cell receptor beta chains listed below, sequenced in a study of cytomegalovirus exposure and HLA in healthy donors. The PCR used 60 Vbeta and 13 Jbeta primers. Profiled with immunoSEQ multiplex PCR; TCRdb holds only in-frame clones, not every one. The sample has 140,000 to 150,000 clones; roughly three quarters are singletons. The material sequenced was PBMCs. Source of these receptors: a woman in her thirties or forties in good health and CMV-seropositive.

V and J are TRBV7-3 and TRBJ2-7, with D possibly TRBD2 on 6 matching bases. Trimming left V 5 bases short and J 2 bases short, with 16 bases between. This CDR3 comprises 15 residues. Germline CDR1 SGHTA, CDR2 FQGTGA. CDR3 coding DNA: TGTGCCAGCAGCCCGTCTGGCGGGGAGGCCTACGAGCAGTACTTC. It codes for CASSPSGGEAYEQYF.

The V gene is TRBV6-5, the J gene TRBJ2-5; D is possibly TRBD2 (6 bases). With 1 base removed from V and 2 bases from J, the gap between germline ends came to 8 bases. In germline, CDR1 is MNHEY, CDR2 SVGAGI. The CDR3 runs to 14 residues. The CDR3 is CASSYLGGQETQYF. For the CDR3, the DNA is TGTGCCAGCAGTTACTTAGGAGGGCAAGAGACCCAGTACTTC.

This clone was seen just once. The J gene is TRBJ1-2, the V gene TRBV20-1; D perhaps matches TRBD1 (5 bases). The germline V gene has CDR1 DFQATT and CDR2 SNEGSKA (reference sequence). Trimming took 4 bases from V and 5 from J, leaving 8 bases between them. The CDR3 is 11 amino acids. The CDR3 DNA reads TGCAGTGCTACCGACAGTTATGGCTACACCTTC. It encodes CSATDSYGYTF.

This rearrangement joins TRBV5-4 to TRBJ2-5, with D maybe TRBD2 (6 bases). Germline lookup yields CDR1 SGHNT and CDR2 YYREEE (reference sequence). The CDR3 extends over 16 amino acids. V was cut by 0 bases and J by 5 bases, with 17 bases left in between. The CDR3 DNA reads as TGTGCCAGCAGCTTGGAGCCAGCGGGTAGCCAGGAGACCCAGTACTTC. Translated, it gives CASSLEPAGSQETQYF. The whole variable domain, remainder taken from reference TRBV5-4 and TRBJ2-5, is ETGVTQSPTHLIKTRGQQVTLRCSSQSGHNTVSWYQQALGQGPQFIFQYYREEENGRGNFPPRFSGLQFPNYSSELNVNALELDDSALYLCASSLEPAGSQETQYFGPGTRLLVL.

The V gene is TRBV5-4, the J gene TRBJ2-2; TRBD2 aligns across 15 bases. This CDR3 comprises 19 residues. Trimming cost V 4 bases and J 6 bases; bases outside gene matches: 13. CDR1 is SGHNT and CDR2 is YYREEE in the germline V gene (reference sequence). The CDR3 nucleotides read TGTGCCAGCAGCCCCATACTCCGGACTAGCGGGGGGGCGGCCGGGGAGCTGTTTTTT. Translated, it gives CASSPILRTSGGAAGELFF.

J is TRBJ2-3 and V is TRBV19; TRBD1 matches at 11 bases. The ends lost 5 bases at V and 0 bases at J; junction bases unmatched: 7. This CDR3 comprises 17 residues. CDR1 and CDR2 from the germline V gene are LNHDA and SQIVND (reference sequence). DNA of the CDR3: TGTGCCAGTAGTTGGGGGACAGGGGGGCCTAGCACAGATACGCAGTATTTT. Encoded protein: CASSWGTGGPSTDTQYF.

In DNA, the CDR3 is TGTGCCATCAGTGAGACTAGCGGGGCTAACGCGAACACCGGGGAGCTGTTTTTT. It yields the protein CAISETSGANANTGELFF. The chain combines TRBV10-3 with TRBJ2-2; the match to TRBD2 covers 10 bases. V was pared by 2 bases and J by 0 bases, with 6 bases of the junction left unmatched. Germline V gene data show CDR1 as ENHRY and CDR2 as SYGVKD. The CDR3 is 18 amino acids.

The chain employs TRBV7-9 and TRBJ2-5; a weak D match, TRBD1 (6 bases). The DNA end lines up better with TRBJ2-7; the J call may be wrong. The CDR3 has 14 amino acids. Germline assignment: CDR1 SEHNR and CDR2 FQNEAQ (reference sequence). CDR3 protein: CASSLDRVHYEQYF. The CDR3 nucleotides are TGTGCCAGCAGCTTAGACAGGGTCCACTACGAGCAGTACTTC.

J is TRBJ2-7 and V is TRBV2, with TRBD2 matching over 14 bases. From germline, CDR1 is SNHLY and CDR2 FYNNEI. The CDR3 is made up of 15 amino acids. The V segment lost 5 bases and the J segment 7 bases; nucleotides outside the gene matches: 7. The CDR3 region is CASSPTSGGAGEQYF. The DNA of the CDR3 is TGTGCCAGCAGTCCGACTAGCGGGGGGGCCGGTGAGCAGTACTTC.

The J gene is TRBJ1-4, the V gene TRBV19; weak D call: TRBD1 (5 bases). Germline assignment: CDR1 LNHDA and CDR2 SQIVND (reference sequence). Trimming took 4 bases from V and 0 from J, leaving 21 bases between them. There are 19 residues in the CDR3. The CDR3 spells CASSKARRGAGATNEKLFF. As DNA, the CDR3 is TGTGCCAGTAGTAAGGCTCGGAGGGGTGCCGGGGCAACTAATGAAAAACTGTTTTTT.

The V and J genes are TRBV11-2 and TRBJ2-2; TRBD2 aligns across 7 bases. Germline V gene data show CDR1 as SGHAT and CDR2 as FQNNGV. Losses at the gene ends were 1 base for V and 5 bases for J; bases not matched to a gene: 4. The CDR3 has 15 amino acids. The CDR3 loop reads CASSLGEGPTGELFF. The CDR3 region has the DNA TGTGCCAGCAGCTTAGGGGAGGGCCCTACCGGGGAGCTGTTTTTT.

The chain has TRBV10-3 and TRBJ2-7; D is uncertain. V was shortened by 10 bases and J by 3 bases, with 13 bases between the two germline ends. Per the germline V gene, CDR1 is ENHRY and CDR2 is SYGVKD. CDR3 length: 12 amino acids. CDR3 sequence reads: CASTEEGYEQYF. CDR3 in DNA: TGTGCCAGCACCGAGGAAGGCTACGAGCAGTACTTC.

This clone was counted once. CDR3 nucleotide sequence: TGTGCCATCAGTGAGTCGAGGGACAGTTCGGGCACTGAAGCTTTCTTT. It specifies CAISESRDSSGTEAFF. The chain has TRBV10-3 and TRBJ1-1; 7 nucleotides agree with TRBD1. Germline V gene sequence: CDR1 ENHRY, CDR2 SYGVKD. The CDR3 covers 16 residues. Unmatched junction bases numbered 8, after V lost 0 bases and J lost 4 bases.

V and J are TRBV7-3 and TRBJ2-3; D may be TRBD2 (6 bases). CDR1 is SGHTA, CDR2 FQGTGA, per germline. This CDR3 has 14 residues. The germline V and J ends were trimmed by 3 bases and 5 bases, with 12 bases remaining between them. The CDR3: CASSFGRGIDTQYF. CDR3 sequence (DNA): TGTGCCAGCAGCTTCGGGAGAGGGATAGATACGCAGTATTTT.

J is TRBJ1-6 and V is TRBV18; possibly TRBD1 for D (6 bases). Germline V gene sequence: CDR1 KGHSH, CDR2 LQKENI. With 5 bases removed from V and 7 bases from J, the gap between germline ends came to 9 bases. CDR3 length: 13 amino acids. CDR3 DNA: TGTGCCAGCTCATCGGACAGAAATTCACCCCTCCACTTT. As protein: CASSSDRNSPLHF.

V is TRBV18 and J is TRBJ1-1; weak D call: TRBD1 (5 bases). CDR1 and CDR2 from the germline V gene are KGHSH and LQKENI. Trimming removed 5 bases from V and 0 bases from J, with 10 bases in between. This CDR3 is 14 amino acids long. The CDR3 DNA sequence: TGTGCCAGCTCATTGGGGCTCATGAACACTGAAGCTTTCTTT. Protein product: CASSLGLMNTEAFF.